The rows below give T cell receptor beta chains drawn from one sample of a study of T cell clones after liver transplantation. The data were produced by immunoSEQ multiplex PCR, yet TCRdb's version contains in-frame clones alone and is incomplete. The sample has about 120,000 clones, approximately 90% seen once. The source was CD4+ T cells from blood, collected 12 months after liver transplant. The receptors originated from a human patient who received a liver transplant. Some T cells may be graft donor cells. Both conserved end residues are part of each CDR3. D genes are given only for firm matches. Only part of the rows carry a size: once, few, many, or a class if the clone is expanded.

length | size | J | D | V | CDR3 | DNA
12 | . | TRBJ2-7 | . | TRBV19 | CASSPGGGGQYF | TGTGCCAGTAGCCCTGGAGGGGGCGGGCAGTACTTC
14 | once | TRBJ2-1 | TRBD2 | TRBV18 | CASSPPIAGHEQFF | TGTGCCAGCTCACCACCGATAGCGGGACATGAGCAGTTCTTC
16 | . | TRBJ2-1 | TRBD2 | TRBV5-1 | CASSPPSGEFYNEQFF | TGCGCCAGCAGCCCCCCTAGCGGAGAGTTCTACAATGAGCAGTTCTTC
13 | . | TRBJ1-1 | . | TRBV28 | CASRPHRVTEAFF | TGTGCCAGCAGGCCCCATCGGGTTACTGAAGCTTTCTTT
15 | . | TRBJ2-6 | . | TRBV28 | CASSLGGDGANVLTF | TGTGCCAGCAGTTTAGGAGGGGATGGGGCCAACGTCCTGACTTTC
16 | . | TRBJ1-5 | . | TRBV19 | CASSSQGGYSNQPQHF | TGTGCCAGTAGTAGCCAGGGTGGATATAGCAATCAGCCCCAGCATTTT
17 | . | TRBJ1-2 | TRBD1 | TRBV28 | CASGHRIPGQINYGYTF | TGTGCCAGCGGTCACCGAATACCGGGACAGATAAATTATGGCTACACCTTC
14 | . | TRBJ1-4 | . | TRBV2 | CASRVGGLNEKLFF | TGTGCCAGCAGGGTGGGGGGTCTGAATGAAAAACTGTTTTTT
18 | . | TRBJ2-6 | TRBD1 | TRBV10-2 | CASSVRGQGIPGANVLTF | TGCGCCAGCAGTGTTCGGGGACAGGGGATCCCTGGGGCCAACGTCCTGACTTTC
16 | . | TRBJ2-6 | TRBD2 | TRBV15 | CATKGGRGSGANVLTF | TGTGCCACCAAGGGAGGGCGCGGATCTGGGGCCAACGTCCTGACTTTC
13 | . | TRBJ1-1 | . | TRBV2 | CASSSEKDTEAFF | TGTGCCAGCAGTTCTGAGAAGGACACTGAAGCTTTCTTT
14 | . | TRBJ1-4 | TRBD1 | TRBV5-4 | CATRQGAANEKLFF | TGTGCCACCAGACAGGGGGCGGCTAATGAAAAACTGTTTTTT
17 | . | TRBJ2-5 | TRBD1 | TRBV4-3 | CASSQDRTGGLGETQYF | TGCGCCAGCAGCCAAGATAGGACAGGGGGCTTGGGGGAGACCCAGTACTTC
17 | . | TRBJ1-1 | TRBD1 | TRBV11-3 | CASSLDPRQGLNTEAFF | TGTGCCAGCAGCTTAGATCCCCGACAGGGGCTGAACACTGAAGCTTTCTTT
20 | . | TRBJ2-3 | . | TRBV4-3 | CASSQWAGGRRLAATDTQYF | TGCGCCAGCAGCCAATGGGCTGGGGGGCGTCGGCTAGCGGCCACAGATACGCAGTATTTT
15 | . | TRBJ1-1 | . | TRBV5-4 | CASSPAGGVNTEAFF | TGTGCCAGCAGCCCAGCTGGGGGCGTGAACACTGAAGCTTTCTTT
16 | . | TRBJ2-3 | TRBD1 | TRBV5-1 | CASSLARDSITDTQYF | TGCGCCAGCAGCTTGGCCAGGGACAGTATCACAGATACGCAGTATTTT
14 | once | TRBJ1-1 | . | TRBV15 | CATSREGRRNEAFF | TGTGCCACCAGCAGAGAGGGGAGGAGAAATGAAGCTTTCTTT
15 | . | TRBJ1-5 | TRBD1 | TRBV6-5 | CASSTRRTGRQPQHF | TGTGCCAGCAGTACTCGACGGACAGGGAGACAGCCCCAGCATTTT
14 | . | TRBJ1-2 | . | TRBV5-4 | CASSPPLDLGGYTF | TGTGCCAGCAGCCCCCCATTGGATTTGGGTGGCTACACCTTC
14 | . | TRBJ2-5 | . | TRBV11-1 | CASSLQGGGKTQYF | TGTGCCAGCAGCTTACAGGGGGGTGGAAAGACCCAGTACTTC
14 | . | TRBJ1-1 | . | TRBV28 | CASSLSWMNTEAFF | TGTGCCAGCAGTTTATCTTGGATGAACACTGAAGCTTTCTTT
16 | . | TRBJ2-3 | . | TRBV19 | CASSAHGRPSTDTQYF | TGTGCCAGTAGTGCCCATGGAAGGCCGAGCACAGATACGCAGTATTTT
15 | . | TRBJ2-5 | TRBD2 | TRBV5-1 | CASSFGLAGQETQYF | TGCGCCAGCAGCTTCGGACTAGCGGGGCAAGAGACCCAGTACTTC
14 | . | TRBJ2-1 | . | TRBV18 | CASSRLGGNNEQFF | TGTGCCAGCTCACGTCTAGGCGGGAACAATGAGCAGTTCTTC
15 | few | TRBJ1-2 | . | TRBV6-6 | CASSSPTLINYGYTF | TGTGCCAGCAGTTCTCCGACACTTATTAACTATGGCTACACCTTC
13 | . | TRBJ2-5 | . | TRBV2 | CAGHDVGTETQYF | TGTGCCGGCCACGATGTGGGGACGGAGACCCAGTACTTC
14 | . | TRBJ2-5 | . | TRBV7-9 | CASSLESSVETQYF | TGTGCCAGCAGCTTAGAGTCCTCAGTGGAGACCCAGTACTTC
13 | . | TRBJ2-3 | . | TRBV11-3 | CASSPLGADTQYF | TGTGCCAGCAGCCCGCTGGGAGCAGATACGCAGTATTTT
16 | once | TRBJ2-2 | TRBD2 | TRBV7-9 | CASLREAGANTGELFF | TGTGCCAGCCTCCGGGAAGCGGGGGCGAACACCGGGGAGCTGTTTTTT
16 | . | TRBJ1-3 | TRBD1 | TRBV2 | CASSEFGQGPGNTIYF | TGTGCCAGCAGTGAGTTCGGACAGGGCCCTGGAAACACCATATATTTT
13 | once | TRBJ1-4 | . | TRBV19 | CASSMGRDEKLFF | TGTGCCAGTAGTATGGGGCGGGATGAAAAACTGTTTTTT
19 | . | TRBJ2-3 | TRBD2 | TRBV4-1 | CASSRLGTSGRPITDTQYF | TGCGCCAGCAGCCGCCTCGGGACTAGCGGGAGGCCCATCACAGATACGCAGTATTTT
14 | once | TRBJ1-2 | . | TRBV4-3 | CASSQLGVHGGYTF | TGCGCCAGCAGCCAACTAGGAGTCCATGGGGGCTACACCTTC
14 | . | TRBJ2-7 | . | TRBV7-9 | CASSLGGDGGEQYF | TGTGCCAGCAGCTTAGGTGGGGACGGCGGCGAGCAGTACTTC
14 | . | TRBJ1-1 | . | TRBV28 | CASSLGGMNTEAFF | TGTGCCAGCAGTTTAGGCGGCATGAACACTGAAGCTTTCTTT
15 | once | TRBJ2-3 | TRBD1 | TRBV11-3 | CASSLVSGGPDTQYF | TGTGCCAGCAGCTTAGTGTCAGGGGGTCCAGATACGCAGTATTTT
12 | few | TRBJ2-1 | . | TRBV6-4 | CASSDFVDEQFF | TGTGCCAGCAGTGACTTTGTGGATGAGCAGTTCTTC
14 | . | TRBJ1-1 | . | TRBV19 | CASSTPSDNTEAFF | TGTGCCAGTAGTACCCCCTCGGACAACACTGAAGCTTTCTTT
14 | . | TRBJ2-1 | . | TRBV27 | CASSHTRVDNEQFF | TGTGCCAGCAGTCACACTCGTGTGGATAATGAGCAGTTCTTC
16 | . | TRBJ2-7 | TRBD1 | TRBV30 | CAWSALRDRGTYEQYF | TGTGCCTGGAGTGCGCTCAGGGACAGAGGGACCTACGAGCAGTACTTC
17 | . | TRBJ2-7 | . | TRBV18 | CASSPNLGQQSSYEQYF | TGTGCCAGCTCACCGAATCTAGGTCAGCAGAGCTCCTACGAGCAGTACTTC
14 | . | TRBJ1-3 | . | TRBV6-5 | CASSYTGRGNTIYF | TGTGCCAGCAGTTACACAGGGAGAGGAAACACCATATATTTT
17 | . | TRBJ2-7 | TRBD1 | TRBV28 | CASSFPKGQGSSYEQYF | TGTGCCAGCAGTTTCCCCAAAGGACAGGGCAGCTCCTACGAGCAGTACTTC
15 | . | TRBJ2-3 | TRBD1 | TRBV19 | CASSTGQVAGDTQYF | TGTGCCAGTAGTACGGGACAGGTCGCGGGCGATACGCAGTATTTT
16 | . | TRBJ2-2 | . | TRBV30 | CAWKGRGNANTGELFF | TGTGCCTGGAAGGGTCGTGGGAACGCGAACACCGGGGAGCTGTTTTTT
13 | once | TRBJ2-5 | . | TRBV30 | CAWSRKRGETQYF | TGTGCCTGGAGTCGAAAGCGAGGGGAGACCCAGTACTTC
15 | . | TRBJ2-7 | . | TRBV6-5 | CASSPRTIGQGEQYF | TGTGCCAGCAGCCCCCGGACCATAGGGCAAGGCGAGCAGTACTTC
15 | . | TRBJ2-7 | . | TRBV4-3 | CASSQELQGAYEQYF | TGCGCCAGCAGCCAAGAGCTCCAGGGAGCCTACGAGCAGTACTTC
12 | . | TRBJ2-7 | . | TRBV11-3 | CASSSKPYEQYF | TGTGCCAGCAGCTCAAAACCGTACGAGCAGTACTTC